The rows below give T cell receptor beta chains drawn from one sample of a study of low-dose radiotherapy and immunotherapy resistance in tumors. TCRdb ran MiXCR on the reads and lists one entry per CDR3 protein. The data hold about 44,000 distinct CDR3 sequences, with approximately 26% observed a single time. Specimen: PBMCs, collected after low-dose radiotherapy plus immunotherapy. The origin of the receptors is a male donor with prostate cancer. The CDR3 runs from the conserved cysteine through the conserved F or W. The D gene is left open where the match is weak. Size values are once, few and many counts, or a class for expanded clones, and some rows have none.

>many|TRBJ2-7|TRBV6-6|-
CASSYGGGPSWDEQYF
TGTGCCAGCAGTTACGGGGGAGGTCCCTCTTGGGACGAGCAGTACTTC
>-|TRBJ2-7|TRBV7-2|-
CASSLAGGSYNEQYF
TGTGCCAGCAGCTTAGCGGGAGGTTCCTACAATGAGCAGTACTTC
>-|TRBJ2-7|TRBV28|TRBD1
CASSPTGTGTYEQYF
TGTGCCAGCAGTCCCACCGGGACAGGGACCTACGAGCAGTACTTC
>-|TRBJ1-3|TRBV7-6|-
CASSLGHGNSGNTIYF
TGTGCCAGCAGCCTGGGACACGGCAACTCTGGAAACACCATATATTTT
>many|TRBJ2-1|TRBV4-2|TRBD1
CASSQVPGGEYNEQFF
TGTGCCAGCAGCCAAGTTCCAGGGGGCGAATACAATGAGCAGTTCTTC
>few|TRBJ1-1|TRBV20-1|-
CSARDLGVSGTEAFF
TGCAGTGCTAGAGATCTGGGCGTATCGGGCACTGAAGCTTTCTTT
>-|TRBJ1-2|TRBV4-1|-
CASSQDPGGGYGYTF
TGCGCCAGCAGCCAAGATCCAGGAGGGGGCTATGGCTACACCTTC
>-|TRBJ1-1|TRBV5-6|-
CASIPRTFRGNTEAFF
TGTGCCAGCATCCCACGAACATTCAGAGGGAACACTGAAGCTTTCTTT
>-|TRBJ2-3|TRBV5-1|-
CASSLGGVEDTQYF
TGCGCCAGCAGCTTGGGCGGGGTTGAAGATACGCAGTATTTT
>few|TRBJ2-2|TRBV11-3|-
CASSATATGELFFFF
-
>many|TRBJ2-5|TRBV24-1|TRBD2
CATSDHGRAGARETQYF
TGTGCCACCAGTGACCATGGGCGGGCGGGAGCACGAGAGACCCAGTACTTC
>few|TRBJ2-2|TRBV10-2|-
CASSDGQTTGELFF
TGCGCCAGCAGTGACGGACAGACCACCGGGGAGCTGTTTTTT
>-|TRBJ2-1|TRBV2|TRBD2
CASSEDGRGRDNEQFF
TGTGCCAGCAGTGAAGACGGGCGCGGGAGAGACAATGAGCAGTTCTTC
>many|TRBJ1-2|TRBV12-3/TRBV12-4|-
CASSTQAGTSYGYTF
TGTGCCAGCAGTACCCAAGCGGGCACTTCTTATGGCTACACCTTC
>many|TRBJ2-1|TRBV29-1|-
CSVEDLGNEQFF
TGCAGCGTTGAAGATCTCGGCAATGAGCAGTTCTTC
>many|TRBJ2-7|TRBV9|-
CASSVAGFPYEQYF
TGTGCCAGCAGCGTAGCAGGATTTCCCTACGAGCAGTACTTC
>many|TRBJ1-2|TRBV29-1|-
CSVEGESSRNGYTF
TGCAGCGTTGAGGGGGAGTCCAGCAGAAATGGCTACACCTTC
>-|TRBJ2-1|TRBV4-1|TRBD2
CASSQTGTSGRSYNEQFF
TGCGCCAGCAGCCAAACCGGGACTAGCGGGCGCTCCTACAATGAGCAGTTCTTC
>many|TRBJ2-1|TRBV2|TRBD2
CASRERGSYYNEQFF
TGTGCCAGCAGAGAGCGGGGTAGCTACTACAATGAGCAGTTCTTC
>-|TRBJ1-4|TRBV24-1|TRBD1
CATSVPGTELNEKLFF
TGTGCCACCAGTGTCCCTGGGACAGAGCTTAATGAAAAACTGTTTTTT
>many|TRBJ1-1|TRBV5-1|-
CASSFNPGSEAFF
TGCGCCAGCAGCTTCAACCCGGGAAGTGAAGCTTTCTTT
>many|TRBJ1-2|TRBV9|TRBD1
CASSDSRQGGSYGYTF
TGTGCCAGCAGCGACTCCCGACAGGGGGGAAGTTATGGCTACACCTTC
>many|TRBJ2-3|TRBV20-1|TRBD2
CSASAGGGFTDTQYF
TGCAGTGCTAGCGCGGGAGGGGGATTCACAGATACGCAGTATTTT
>-|TRBJ2-3|TRBV18|-
CASSRRTGSSSTDTQYF
TGTGCCAGCTCCCGAAGAACAGGATCCTCTAGCACAGATACGCAGTATTTT
>many|TRBJ2-6|TRBV28|-
CASSQEGTPSGANVLTF
TGTGCCAGCAGCCAGGAGGGTACCCCCTCTGGGGCCAACGTCCTGACTTTC
>many|TRBJ2-2|TRBV6-2/TRBV6-3|TRBD1
CASRGTGSGELFF
TGTGCCAGCAGGGGGACAGGGTCCGGGGAGCTGTTTTTT
>many|TRBJ1-2|TRBV5-1|TRBD1
CASSSWTGSNYGYTF
TGCGCCAGCAGCAGCTGGACAGGCTCTAACTATGGCTACACCTTC
>many|TRBJ2-4|TRBV5-1|TRBD2
CASSLTSGRQKNIQYF
TGCGCCAGCAGCTTGACTAGCGGGAGGCAAAAAAACATTCAGTACTTC
>many|TRBJ2-3|TRBV28|-
CASSLSTPDTQYF
TGTGCCAGCAGTTTGTCAACCCCAGATACGCAGTATTTT
>many|TRBJ1-4|TRBV5-5|-
CASSLVPTANNEKLFF
TGTGCCAGCAGCTTGGTACCGACGGCCAATAATGAAAAACTGTTTTTT
>-|TRBJ1-2|TRBV6-2/TRBV6-3|TRBD1
CASSEADRGFGYTF
TGTGCCAGCAGTGAAGCTGACAGGGGCTTTGGCTACACCTTC
>-|TRBJ2-5|TRBV12-3/TRBV12-4|TRBD2
CASSLRREVETQYF
TGTGCCAGCAGTTTACGGCGGGAGGTTGAGACCCAGTACTTC
>few|TRBJ2-1|TRBV6-1|-
CASSAIAGGEQFF
TGTGCCAGCAGTGCTATCGCCGGCGGTGAGCAGTTCTTC
>many|TRBJ1-5|TRBV28|-
CASSLQGINQPQHF
TGTGCCAGCAGTTTGCAGGGGATCAATCAGCCCCAGCATTTT
>many|TRBJ1-1|TRBV11-1|TRBD1
CASSRDRVGGTEAFF
TGTGCCAGCAGCAGGGACAGGGTTGGTGGCACTGAAGCTTTCTTT
>many|TRBJ2-1|TRBV2|-
CASSAGEDNEQFF
TGTGCCAGCAGCGCCGGGGAGGACAATGAGCAGTTCTTC
>-|TRBJ1-1|TRBV12-3/TRBV12-4|-
CASSFRRDTEAFF
TGTGCCAGCAGTTTTAGGCGGGACACTGAAGCTTTCTTT
>many|TRBJ2-7|TRBV12-3/TRBV12-4|-
CASTPSGGREQYF
TGTGCCAGCACCCCCAGTGGGGGACGCGAGCAGTACTTC
>many|TRBJ2-7|TRBV19|-
CASSIAGTSSYEQYF
TGTGCCAGTAGTATAGCGGGTACTAGTTCCTACGAGCAGTACTTC
>many|TRBJ2-2|TRBV5-1|TRBD2
CASSRFQGTSGNTGELFF
TGCGCCAGCAGCCGATTCCAAGGGACTAGCGGGAACACCGGGGAGCTGTTTTTT
>many|TRBJ2-7|TRBV18|TRBD2
CASSPPLAGSYEQYF
TGTGCCAGCTCACCACCGCTAGCGGGATCCTACGAGCAGTACTTC
>many|TRBJ1-2|TRBV6-1|TRBD1
CASSEGGTGALGGYTF
TGTGCCAGCAGTGAAGGAGGGACAGGGGCTTTGGGTGGCTACACCTTC
>many|TRBJ1-4|TRBV7-8|-
CASSARVSTAGEKLFF
TGTGCCAGCAGCGCCCGAGTCAGCACGGCAGGCGAAAAACTGTTTTTT
>many|TRBJ2-2|TRBV25-1|-
CASRGHPTGELFF
TGTGCCAGCAGGGGACATCCGACCGGGGAGCTGTTTTTT
>many|TRBJ2-2|TRBV7-9|TRBD2
CASSLAGLALNTGELFF
TGTGCCAGCAGCTTAGCAGGACTAGCCTTGAACACCGGGGAGCTGTTTTTT
>many|TRBJ2-7|TRBV20-1|TRBD2
CSAYSTSGGAYEQYF
TGCAGTGCTTATTCCACTAGCGGGGGGGCCTACGAGCAGTACTTC
>-|TRBJ2-1|TRBV21-1|-
CARPLTGGNEQFF
TGTGCCAGGCCCCTGACAGGCGGCAATGAGCAGTTCTTC
>many|TRBJ2-7|TRBV7-2|-
CASSLSAGRRGYEQYF
TGTGCCAGCAGCTTAAGCGCAGGTCGAAGAGGCTACGAGCAGTACTTC
>many|TRBJ2-7|TRBV23-1|-
CASSRDPPYEQYF
TGCGCCAGCAGTCGAGACCCCCCCTACGAGCAGTACTTC
>many|TRBJ2-3|TRBV24-1|-
CATSDFGGNTDTQYF
TGTGCCACCAGTGATTTCGGCGGAAACACAGATACGCAGTATTTT
>many|TRBJ2-2|TRBV11-1|-
CASSLREANTGELFF
TGTGCCAGCAGCTTAAGGGAGGCGAACACCGGGGAGCTGTTTTTT
>many|TRBJ1-5|TRBV3-1|-
CASSQERSQPQHF
TGTGCCAGCAGCCAAGAAAGATCACAGCCCCAGCATTTT
>many|TRBJ2-2|TRBV2|-
CASRGTTNTGELFF
TGTGCCAGCAGGGGGACAACAAACACCGGGGAGCTGTTTTTT
>-|TRBJ2-7|TRBV6-2/TRBV6-3|TRBD1
CASSWTGEEYF
TGTGCCAGCAGTTGGACAGGAGAGGAGTACTTC
>-|TRBJ2-7|TRBV4-3|-
CASSQESSYEQYF
TGCGCCAGCAGCCAAGAGTCGAGCTACGAGCAGTACTTC
>many|TRBJ1-1|TRBV4-2|TRBD1
CASSHNTGGTEAFF
TGTGCCAGCAGCCATAATACAGGGGGCACTGAAGCTTTCTTT
>many|TRBJ2-2|TRBV18|TRBD2
CASSETSAGSGELFF
TGTGCCAGCTCAGAGACTAGCGCAGGATCCGGGGAGCTGTTTTTT
>-|TRBJ2-4|TRBV5-1|-
CASSLASGGEAKNIQYF
TGCGCCAGCAGCTTGGCCTCCGGGGGAGAAGCCAAAAACATTCAGTACTTC